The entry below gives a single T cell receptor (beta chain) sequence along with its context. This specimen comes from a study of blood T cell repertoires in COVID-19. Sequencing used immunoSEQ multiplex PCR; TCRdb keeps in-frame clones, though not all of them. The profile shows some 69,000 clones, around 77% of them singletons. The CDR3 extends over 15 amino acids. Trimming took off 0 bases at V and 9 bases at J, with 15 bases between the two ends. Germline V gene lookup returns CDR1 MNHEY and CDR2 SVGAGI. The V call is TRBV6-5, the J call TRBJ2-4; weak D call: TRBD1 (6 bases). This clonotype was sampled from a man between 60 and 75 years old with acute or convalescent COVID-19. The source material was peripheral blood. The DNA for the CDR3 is TGTGCCAGCAGTTACTCGATCACAGGGCCCCCCATTCAGTACTTC. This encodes CASSYSITGPPIQYF.